This T cell receptor beta chain was sequenced in a study of blood T cell repertoires in COVID-19. Study overall: Samples taken during acute and convalescent COVID-19 were collected in the United States, Italy and Spain. T cells, B-cell-depleted T cells, or PBMCs provided the cDNA or gDNA that served as material.

Per the authors' pipeline: From reference gene primer amplification, estimates of nucleated cell counts were derived. Assay: immunoSEQ multiplex PCR; the TCRdb copy retains only in-frame clones and omits some. Clone size and the V and J calls come from that table; the DNA yielded D and trimming. The sample includes about 220,000 clones, 82% seen only once; the top ten take approximately 4%. This clone was recorded a few times. The CDR3 sequence is 16 residues long. V lost 3 bases to trimming and J lost 7 bases; unmatched junction nucleotides: 7. The V gene's germline CDR1 is SGDLS and CDR2 YYNGEE. Sequences were obtained from peripheral blood. V and J are TRBV9 and TRBJ2-1, with 13 nucleotides matching TRBD2. This TCR was sampled from a woman older than 75 with acute or convalescent COVID-19. The CDR3 DNA is TGTGCCAGCAGCGCACGGGGACTAGCGGGGAGAAATGAGCAGTTCTTC. Translating it yields CASSARGLAGRNEQFF.